This passage covers 13 T cell receptor beta chains from one sample sequenced in a study of regulatory dendritic cells for organ transplantation. Allogeneic regulatory or mature dendritic cells were co-cultured for 5 days with CFSE-labeled sorted T cells at 1:10. Antigens of these TCRs are unknown. This table comes from immunoSEQ multiplex PCR, and its TCRdb copy is limited to in-frame clones, with some not included. The sample lists around 19,000 clones; 75% to 90% were seen once. Specimen: naive CD4+ T cells from blood cultured with regulatory dendritic cells. Subset meaning: CD45RA+ naive T cells. The receptors come from a human donor in good health.

The J gene is TRBJ2-1, the V gene TRBV30, with D uncertain. Trimming took off 1 base at V and 9 bases at J, with 10 bases between the two ends. This CDR3 contains 12 residues. Germline values: CDR1 GTSNPN, CDR2 SVGIG (reference sequence). The CDR3 sequence is CAWSDSNFEQFF. In DNA form, the CDR3 reads TGTGCCTGGAGTGATAGTAATTTTGAGCAGTTCTTC.

The chain links TRBV11-2 to TRBJ2-5, with D possibly TRBD2 on 6 matching bases. This CDR3 contains 16 residues. The germline CDR1 and CDR2 sequences are SGHAT and FQNNGV. V lost 6 bases to trimming and J lost 5 bases, with 22 bases between them. The CDR3, as DNA: TGTGCCAGCAGTTCTGAAGTCCGGGGCAGCGGGGAGACCCAGTACTTC. It codes for CASSSEVRGSGETQYF.

This chain uses TRBV7-2 with TRBJ2-7, with a weak D call TRBD2 (5 bases). Germline values: CDR1 SGHTA, CDR2 FQGNSA. The ends were cut back, 7 bases at V and 3 bases at J, with 13 bases in the middle. This CDR3 comprises 13 residues. This CDR3 reads CASNPGKSYEQYF. The CDR3 coding sequence is TGTGCCAGCAACCCGGGGAAGAGCTACGAGCAGTACTTC. The complete variable domain, with remaining parts taken from reference TRBV7-2 and TRBJ2-7, reads GAGVSQSPSNKVTEKGKDVELRCDPISGHTALYWYRQSLGQGLEFLIYFQGNSAPDKSGLPSDRFSAERTGGSVSTLTIQRTQQEDSAVYLCASNPGKSYEQYFGPGTRLTVT.

V usage is TRBV28 and J usage is TRBJ1-1; possibly TRBD1 for D (5 bases). V lost 3 bases to trimming and J lost 4 bases, with 18 bases between them. The germline CDR1 and CDR2 sequences are MDHEN and SYDVKM. This CDR3 region has 16 residues. The CDR3 loop is CASSFVVGAGRTEAFF. Here the CDR3 DNA reads TGTGCCAGCAGTTTTGTTGTTGGGGCCGGGCGCACTGAAGCTTTCTTT.

This sequence joins TRBV28 and TRBJ1-1; 8 bases align to TRBD1. Trimming at V came to 4 bases and at J to 12 bases, leaving 16 bases not matched to a gene. Germline V gives CDR1 MDHEN, CDR2 SYDVKM. CDR3 length: 15 amino acids. Here the CDR3 reads CASSSGAGGARLPFF. CDR3 coding DNA: TGTGCCAGCAGTTCAGGGGCAGGGGGCGCACGGTTGCCTTTCTTT.

Only a few counts were recorded for this clone. The chain joins TRBV2 to TRBJ1-2; TRBD1 might be the D (6 bases). Per the germline V gene, CDR1 is SNHLY and CDR2 is FYNNEI. The CDR3 runs to 14 residues. V lost 2 bases and J lost 3, with 10 bases in between. The CDR3: CASSESRGHYGYTF. Here the CDR3 DNA reads TGTGCCAGCAGTGAATCCAGGGGACACTATGGCTACACCTTC.

The rearrangement joins TRBV9 to TRBJ1-4; no definite D call. The CDR3 is 14 residues long. The V and J ends lost 0 bases and 8 bases respectively, with 11 bases between them. Germline values: CDR1 SGDLS, CDR2 YYNGEE. DNA for the CDR3: TGTGCCAGCAGCGTAGAAAGGGCTGGCGAAAAACTGTTTTTT. Encoded protein: CASSVERAGEKLFF. Filled out from reference TRBV9 and TRBJ1-4, the complete variable domain reads DSGVTQTPKHLITATGQRVTLRCSPRSGDLSVYWYQQSLDQGLQFLIQYYNGEERAKGNILERFSAQQFPDLHSELNLSSLELGDSALYFCASSVERAGEKLFFGSGTQLSVL.

This clone was counted once. The chain employs TRBV9 and TRBJ2-7, with D maybe TRBD2 (6 bases). Per the germline V gene, CDR1 is SGDLS and CDR2 is YYNGEE. The CDR3 spans 12 residues. V dropped 2 bases and J dropped 5 bases, with 8 bases sitting between them. CDR3 coding DNA: TGTGCCAGCAGCGTGGAGGGCCACGAGCAGTACTTC. This codes for CASSVEGHEQYF.

This clone showed up just once. The gene calls are TRBV18 and TRBJ2-1, with no clear D. Trimming stripped 2 bases from V and 6 bases from J, with 14 bases between. Germline CDR1 KGHSH, CDR2 LQKENI. The CDR3 is 15 residues long. As DNA, the CDR3 is TGTGCCAGCTCACCATTTGAAATAATCGTCAATGAGCAGTTCTTC. This sequence encodes CASSPFEIIVNEQFF.

J is TRBJ2-1 and V is TRBV18; TRBD2 agrees at 15 bases. V lost 2 bases and J lost 7; bases outside the gene matches: 6. Germline V gene data show CDR1 as KGHSH and CDR2 as LQKENI. CDR3 length equals 17 residues. CDR3 sequence reads: CASSPAGLAGGINEQFF. Here the CDR3 DNA reads TGTGCCAGCTCACCAGCGGGACTAGCGGGGGGTATAAATGAGCAGTTCTTC.

V gene TRBV2 combines with J gene TRBJ2-5; unclear D gene. This CDR3 region has 14 residues. The germline gives CDR1 SNHLY, CDR2 FYNNEI. V shed 8 bases and J shed 1 base, with 14 bases lying between them. CDR3 sequence reads: CASLEFPFQETQYF. CDR3 DNA: TGTGCCAGCCTGGAGTTCCCCTTCCAAGAGACCCAGTACTTC.

This chain links TRBV10-3 with TRBJ2-2, with 12 positions matching TRBD1. Germline loops: CDR1 ENHRY, CDR2 SYGVKD. The ends lost 7 bases at V and 6 bases at J; junction bases unmatched: 6. CDR3 length equals 15 residues. The CDR3 here is CAIKGTGGASGELFF. For the CDR3, the DNA is TGTGCCATCAAAGGGACAGGGGGCGCTTCCGGGGAGCTGTTTTTT.

The chain carries TRBV19 and TRBJ1-1; D may be TRBD1 (6 bases). The CDR3 covers 15 residues. Trimming stripped 11 bases from V and 0 bases from J, with 19 bases between. Germline V gene lookup returns CDR1 LNHDA and CDR2 SQIVND (reference sequence). The CDR3 here is CACKQGVRMNTEAFF. CDR3 nucleotides: TGTGCCTGCAAACAGGGAGTTCGAATGAACACTGAAGCTTTCTTT.